This T cell receptor (beta chain) was recorded in a study of blood T cell repertoires in COVID-19. Study context: Samples representing acute and convalescent COVID-19 were sourced from the United States, Italy and Spain. T cells, B-cell-depleted T cells, or PBMCs provided the cDNA or gDNA that served as material.

As originally analysed: The assay estimated nucleated cells by amplifying reference gene primers. Sequencing used immunoSEQ multiplex PCR; TCRdb keeps in-frame clones, though not all of them. The V and J calls and clone size come from that table; D and trimming were worked out from the DNA. Of 45,000 to 50,000 clones in the sample, over 75% are singletons; the top ten hold around a third. One Seattle source followed patients from active infection through their disease course. The germline gives CDR1 MNHEY, CDR2 SMNVEV (reference sequence). V shed 5 bases and J 6 bases; nucleotides not matched to a gene: 6. The CDR3 is 15 residues long.

Sequenced material: peripheral blood. This receptor was taken from a woman older than 75 with COVID-19, enrolled during active disease. The chain combines TRBV27 with TRBJ2-1; 11 bases are a match to TRBD2. The CDR3 region is CASSPSGGYRNEQFF. The CDR3 nucleotides are TGTGCCAGCAGTCCTAGCGGGGGGTATCGCAATGAGCAGTTCTTC.